This TCR beta chain was retrieved from a study of T cells expressing NK-cell markers. Study observations and caveats: Among several donors, these clonotypes also ranked first in the CD3+CD56-NKG2C+ fraction.

Of note for this clonotype: The antigen is not known.

TCRdb reprocessed the 5' RACE reads and reports one entry per CDR3 protein, with no DNA. The sample totals about 380,000 distinct CDR3 sequences. This CDR3 is 14 amino acids long. This sequence was found in a man aged 18-70 years in good health. Sequencing input: blood T cells: a sorted CD56 or NKG2C T cell subset, CD4+ or CD8+ T cells, or bulk PBMC T cells (not recorded which). The chain links TRBV12-3 or TRBV12-4 to TRBJ1-1. CDR3 residues: CASSPSDRNTEAFF.